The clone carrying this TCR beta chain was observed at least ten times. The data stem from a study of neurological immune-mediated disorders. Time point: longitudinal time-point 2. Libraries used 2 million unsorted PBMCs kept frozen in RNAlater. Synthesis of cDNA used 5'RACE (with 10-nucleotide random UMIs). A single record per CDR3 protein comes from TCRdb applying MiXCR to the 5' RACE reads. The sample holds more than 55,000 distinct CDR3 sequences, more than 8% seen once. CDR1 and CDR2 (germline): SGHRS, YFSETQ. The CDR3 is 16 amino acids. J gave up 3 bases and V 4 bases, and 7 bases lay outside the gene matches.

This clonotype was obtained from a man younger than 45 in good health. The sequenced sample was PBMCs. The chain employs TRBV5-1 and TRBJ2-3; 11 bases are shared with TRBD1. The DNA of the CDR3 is TGCGCCAGCAGCCCCTGGGACAGGGGGGTTACAGATACGCAGTATTTT. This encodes CASSPWDRGVTDTQYF.